Listed below are T cell receptor beta chains from one sample, sequenced in a study of OX40 agonist ivuxolimab in advanced cancers. Using immunoSEQ multiplex PCR, the repertoire was profiled, and TCRdb retains in-frame clones only, with some absent. The sample has nearly 65,000 clones, about 89% seen once; the top ten hold about 4.4%. Sample: CD4+ or CD8+ T cells sorted from blood, taken in a trial of the OX40 agonist ivuxolimab. The receptors were sampled from an adult with an advanced solid tumor such as melanoma, head and neck, liver or kidney cancer. CDR3s include the opening cysteine and the closing phenylalanine or tryptophan. Each record gives: D gene, V gene, J gene, clone size, CDR3 protein, CDR3 DNA. D genes are given only for firm matches. Clone size appears in some rows only: once, few, many, or a class for an expanded clone.

>-|TRBV25-1|TRBJ2-7|-
CASSGYASSYEQYF
TGTGCCAGCAGTGGATACGCGTCCTCCTACGAGCAGTACTTC
>-|TRBV30|TRBJ1-1|few
CAWTGFSEAFF
TGTGCCTGGACAGGGTTTTCTGAAGCTTTCTTT
>-|TRBV19|TRBJ1-6|once
CASSLLGVEGSNSPLHF
TGTGCCAGTAGTCTTCTAGGGGTAGAGGGGAGTAATTCACCCCTCCACTTT
>-|TRBV27|TRBJ2-7|few
CASSLGDLGWSEQYF
TGTGCCAGCAGTTTAGGCGATCTTGGGTGGTCGGAGCAGTACTTC
>-|TRBV5-5|TRBJ2-3|-
CASSPRGSSTDTQYF
TGTGCCAGCAGCCCCCGTGGGTCCTCCACAGATACGCAGTATTTT
>-|TRBV6-5|TRBJ1-2|-
CASSYGGPAGYGYTF
TGTGCCAGCAGTTACGGGGGACCAGCGGGCTATGGCTACACCTTC
>TRBD1|TRBV28|TRBJ1-1|few
CASSSFRTGLNTEAFF
TGTGCCAGCAGTTCCTTTCGGACAGGGTTGAACACTGAAGCTTTCTTT
>-|TRBV7-9|TRBJ1-4|-
CASSLAQGLNEKLFF
TGTGCCAGCAGCTTAGCGCAGGGACTAAATGAAAAACTGTTTTTT
>-|TRBV5-1|TRBJ1-2|once
CASSLYKTGDYGYTF
TGCGCCAGCAGCCTATATAAAACAGGTGACTATGGCTACACCTTC
>-|TRBV5-4|TRBJ2-7|-
CASSFGRTSYEQYF
TGTGCCAGCAGCTTCGGGCGGACCTCCTACGAGCAGTACTTC
>-|TRBV5-4|TRBJ1-3|-
CASSFTGHTGNTIYF
TGTGCCAGCAGCTTCACCGGACACACAGGAAACACCATATATTTT
>-|TRBV7-8|TRBJ2-4|-
CASSLPGTSKNIQYF
TGTGCCAGCAGCTTACCAGGGACTTCCAAAAACATTCAGTACTTC
>TRBD2|TRBV10-3|TRBJ2-1|-
CASRTSGASYNEQFF
TGTGCCAGCAGAACTAGCGGGGCTTCCTACAATGAGCAGTTCTTC
>-|TRBV29-1|TRBJ2-2|-
CSVEVVNTGELFF
TGCAGCGTTGAAGTTGTGAACACCGGGGAGCTGTTTTTT
>-|TRBV29-1|TRBJ1-2|-
CSVEDGRGRFYGYTF
TGCAGCGTTGAAGACGGGCGGGGAAGGTTCTATGGCTACACCTTC
>-|TRBV9|TRBJ1-4|-
CASSVDGGTNEKLFF
TGTGCCAGCAGCGTAGATGGGGGAACTAATGAAAAACTGTTTTTT
>-|TRBV29-1|TRBJ2-6|once
CSVDGANSGANVLTF
TGCAGCGTTGATGGAGCCAACTCTGGGGCCAACGTCCTGACTTTC
>-|TRBV6-1|TRBJ2-7|-
CASSEGQGTAYEQYF
TGTGCCAGCAGTGAAGGGCAGGGAACGGCCTACGAGCAGTACTTC
>TRBD2|TRBV9|TRBJ2-1|once
CASSVDSGGSYNEQFF
TGTGCCAGCAGCGTCGACTCGGGGGGGTCGTACAATGAGCAGTTCTTC
>-|TRBV5-1|TRBJ2-1|-
CASSLATVSSYNEQFF
TGCGCCAGCAGCTTGGCGACAGTTAGCTCCTACAATGAGCAGTTCTTC
>TRBD1|TRBV7-9|TRBJ1-2|-
CASSLTGGVDGYTF
TGTGCCAGCAGCTTAACAGGGGGCGTGGATGGCTACACCTTC
>TRBD1|TRBV9|TRBJ2-7|-
CASSAGQVSGLYEQYF
TGTGCCAGCAGCGCGGGACAGGTTAGTGGCCTGTACGAGCAGTACTTC
>TRBD1|TRBV29-1|TRBJ1-2|-
CSDRQGADGYTF
TGCAGCGATCGACAGGGGGCGGACGGCTACACCTTC
>TRBD1|TRBV27|TRBJ2-7|-
CASSLGFGTGAEQYF
TGTGCCAGCAGTTTGGGTTTCGGGACAGGGGCTGAGCAGTACTTC
>-|TRBV27|TRBJ1-1|-
CASSGGHAEAFF
TGTGCCAGCAGTGGCGGACACGCTGAAGCTTTCTTT
>TRBD2|TRBV7-9|TRBJ2-1|once
CASSTTSGRGRGNEQFF
TGTGCCAGCAGCACCACTAGCGGGAGGGGTAGGGGCAATGAGCAGTTCTTC
>-|TRBV6-6|TRBJ2-3|-
CASSLTSALFDTQYF
TGTGCCAGCAGTTTAACGTCGGCCCTCTTCGATACGCAGTATTTT
>-|TRBV11-2|TRBJ1-1|-
CASSLGSGRADTEAFF
TGTGCCAGCAGCCTGGGATCAGGGAGGGCGGACACTGAAGCTTTCTTT
>TRBD1|TRBV16|TRBJ1-5|-
CASSNSGTVLEPQHF
TGTGCCAGCAGTAATAGTGGGACAGTATTGGAACCCCAGCATTTT
>-|TRBV7-9|TRBJ2-7|-
CASSLGELLVYEQYF
TGTGCCAGCAGCTTAGGAGAACTCCTAGTCTACGAGCAGTACTTC
>TRBD1|TRBV28|TRBJ1-1|-
CASRFGTGIEAFF
TGTGCCAGCAGATTCGGGACAGGCATTGAAGCTTTCTTT
>-|TRBV6-9|TRBJ2-2|-
CASSYGGNTGELFF
TGTGCCAGCAGTTACGGCGGGAATACCGGGGAGCTGTTTTTT
>-|TRBV9|TRBJ1-4|-
CASSGHPRGSGSDLEKLFF
TGTGCCAGCAGCGGTCACCCCAGGGGTTCGGGATCGGACCTTGAAAAACTGTTTTTT
>TRBD2|TRBV5-1|TRBJ2-5|-
CASCPGLAASQETQYF
TGCGCCAGCTGCCCGGGACTAGCAGCATCCCAAGAGACCCAGTACTTC
>-|TRBV7-6|TRBJ1-5|few
CASSLVYQPQHF
TGTGCCAGCAGCTTAGTATACCAGCCCCAGCATTTT
>-|TRBV19|TRBJ2-2|-
CASSVNGELFF
TGTGCCAGTAGTGTCAACGGGGAGCTGTTTTTT
>TRBD2|TRBV7-9|TRBJ2-7|-
CASSLVGGRRDEQYF
TGTGCCAGCAGCTTAGTAGGCGGGAGGCGCGACGAGCAGTACTTC
>-|TRBV5-5|TRBJ1-2|few
CASSQTGYTNYGYTF
TGTGCCAGCAGCCAGACAGGATATACTAACTATGGCTACACCTTC
>TRBD2|TRBV6-6|TRBJ2-7|-
CASSRLAGDNEQYF
TGTGCCAGCAGCCGACTAGCGGGAGACAACGAGCAGTACTTC
>-|TRBV6-1|TRBJ1-5|-
CASKERYSNQPQHF
TGTGCCAGCAAGGAACGTTATAGCAATCAGCCCCAGCATTTT
>-|TRBV7-2|TRBJ2-3|-
CASSPGSSADTQYF
TGTGCCAGCAGCCCAGGCAGTAGTGCAGATACGCAGTATTTT
>TRBD2|TRBV12-5|TRBJ2-5|-
CASGLDWGTSGYQETQYF
TGTGCTAGTGGTTTGGACTGGGGTACTAGCGGATACCAAGAGACCCAGTACTTC
>-|TRBV4-1|TRBJ1-1|-
CASSQGILAGPSTEAFF
TGCGCCAGCAGCCAAGGTATCCTAGCAGGTCCAAGTACTGAAGCTTTCTTT
>-|TRBV6-5|TRBJ2-3|-
CASSYPPTQYF
TGTGCCAGCAGTTACCCGCCTACGCAGTATTTT
>-|TRBV27|TRBJ2-7|-
CASGALGEQYF
TGTGCCAGCGGGGCTCTCGGCGAGCAGTACTTC
>-|TRBV6-6|TRBJ1-1|-
CASTRAMNTEAFF
TGTGCCAGCACTCGGGCTATGAACACTGAAGCTTTCTTT